This T cell receptor (beta chain) emerged from a study of cytomegalovirus exposure and HLA in healthy donors. The PCR was carried out with 60 Vbeta primers and 13 Jbeta primers. TCRdb keeps only in-frame clones here, not all; method: immunoSEQ multiplex PCR. This sample has under 150,000 clones; 70% to 85% occur once, and the top ten carry over 1%. Study-wide points: Later analysis revealed greater clonal expansion in HLA-associated TCR beta chains than in equally common others. Associated with HLA alleles at 0.05 false discovery rate in a later analysis were 16,951 TCR beta sequences.

Concerning this clone: Its antigen is unidentified.

This CDR3 comprises 16 residues. Germline loops: CDR1 SNHLY, CDR2 FYNNEI. V gave up 0 bases and J gave up 6 bases, with 15 bases separating them. The sequence came from a boy between 10 and 17 years old in good health and CMV-seronegative. The rearrangement links TRBV2 to TRBJ2-1, with TRBD2 as a possible D gene (6 bases). Sequenced sample: PBMCs. CDR3 sequence reads: CASSEAGRRVSNEQFF. The CDR3 DNA reads as TGTGCCAGCAGTGAAGCAGGCCGGAGGGTTTCCAATGAGCAGTTCTTC.